This record covers a single T cell receptor (beta chain). The clone's antigen remains unknown. No clone much larger than this one lies a single base away; base qualities are absent. This sample is drawn from a study of T cell responses to AZD1222 COVID-19 vaccine listed by TCRdb under 2021. With regard to the full study: TCR sequencing was performed for 230 to 250 trial participants, of whom around 200 were given two doses of AZD1222 and roughly 25 were given two doses of MenACWY control vaccine. Trial participants were enrolled into age subgroups of 18-55, 56-69 and 70-plus years, which contained around 140, 26 and 57 TCR-sequenced participants, respectively.

The CDR3 regions of human TCRbeta chains were analyzed by immunosequencing. Per the original workflow: Repertoire TCRs were checked for matches against a reference library of SARS-CoV-2-specific TCRs that had been generated using the MIRA antigen-specificity platform. Breadth meant the fraction of unique TCRs that were SARS-CoV-2-associated, whereas depth meant the fraction of total T cells that were SARS-CoV-2-associated. Each spike-specific TCR was assigned to its reactive spike region and to a CD4 or CD8 class using the MIRA data. Log10-transformed breadth and depth values were compared by one-way ANOVA with Sidak's multiple comparisons tests. TCRdb limited this immuneACCESS table to in-frame rearrangements with V and J called. A share of clones is missing; checked studies link under half to unresolved V genes, and the rest is unexplained. Clone size and the V and J calls come from that table; the DNA yielded D and trimming. In this sample the table shows about 170,000 clones, 87% of which occur a single time. The ten top clones hold around 1.1% of the sample.

Germline trimming: 4 bases from V, 6 bases from J; junction bases outside gene matches: 10. The cysteine opens and the phenylalanine closes a CDR3 of 15 amino acids. Of the read, only the CDR3 DNA is kept; its 45 bases are in frame from base 1. As encoded in the germline V gene, CDR1 is LGHNA while CDR2 is YNFKEQ. What the authors observed across the whole study: A significant rise in spike-specific TCR breadth and depth was observed after two AZD1222 doses relative to day 0 and relative to MenACWY recipients. Conclusions about previously exposed vaccinees are limited, since just 5 to 7 AZD1222 recipients were seropositive for SARS-CoV-2 at baseline. Most participants were white British and females outnumbered males, and the authors suggested that clonal diversity may have been underestimated. The 56-69-year group was small, and its depth increase did not reach significance, likely because of low power. CD4 TCRs associated with the vaccine covered the entire spike protein, and the dominant responses were in regions 160-218 and 743-854. Nearly half of unique spike-specific TCRs reportedly recognized epitopes outside regions mutated in the B.1.351 and B.1.1.7 variants. No day 14 peak-response samples were available, so repertoires were characterized only after the peak T cell response.

The sample's time point label, decoded: about 28 days (+/-7) after the second vaccine dose. AZD1222 recipients whose second dose came at about 4 weeks and those whose second dose came at about 12 weeks were combined into one group, since spike-specific TCR depth and breadth did not differ between the two schedules. The vaccinee samples were drawn from two UK trials, COV001 and COV002, one of which was a single-blind randomized controlled phase 2/3 trial testing AZD1222 (ChAdOx1 nCoV-19) in healthy adults. For TCRbeta chain sequencing, PBMC samples from trial participants were taken at day 0 and at day 28 after the second dose.

Sequencing was performed on peripheral blood, taken 28 days after the second AZD1222 dose. The receptor comes from an adult who received the AZD1222 COVID-19 vaccine. Recombination connected TRBV4-2 to TRBJ1-2; TRBD1 agrees with 8 junctional bases. The CDR3 region: CASSPLDREGNGYTF. The DNA is as follows: TGTGCCAGCAGCCCACTGGACAGGGAGGGCAATGGCTACACCTTC.